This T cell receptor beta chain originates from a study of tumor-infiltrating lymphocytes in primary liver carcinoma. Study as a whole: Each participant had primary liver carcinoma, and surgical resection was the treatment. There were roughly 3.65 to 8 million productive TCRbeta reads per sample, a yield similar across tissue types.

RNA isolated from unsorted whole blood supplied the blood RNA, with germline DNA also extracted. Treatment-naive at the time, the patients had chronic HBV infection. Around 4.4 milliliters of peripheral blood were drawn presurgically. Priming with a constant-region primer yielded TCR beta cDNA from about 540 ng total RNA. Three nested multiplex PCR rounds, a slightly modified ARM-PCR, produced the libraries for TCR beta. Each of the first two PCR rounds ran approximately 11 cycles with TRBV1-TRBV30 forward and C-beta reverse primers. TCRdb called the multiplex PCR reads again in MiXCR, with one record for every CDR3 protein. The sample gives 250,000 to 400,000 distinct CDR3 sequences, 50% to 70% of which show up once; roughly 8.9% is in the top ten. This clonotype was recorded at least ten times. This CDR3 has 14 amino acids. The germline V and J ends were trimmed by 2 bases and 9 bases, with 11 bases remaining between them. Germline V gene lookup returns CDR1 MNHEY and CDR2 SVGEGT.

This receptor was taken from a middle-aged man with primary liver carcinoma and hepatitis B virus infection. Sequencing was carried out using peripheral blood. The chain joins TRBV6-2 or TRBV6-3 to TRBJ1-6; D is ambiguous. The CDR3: CASSYEARGSPLHF. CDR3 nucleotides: TGTGCCAGCAGTTACGAGGCGCGCGGTTCACCCCTCCACTTT.